This T cell receptor beta chain was documented in a study of CD8 T cells in Susac syndrome. Negative isolation was applied to CD8+ and CD4+ T cells, and FACS enrichment was applied to TEMRA cells. Random hexamers primed reverse transcription of roughly 0.45 to 1 ug RNA. MiXCR, applied by TCRdb to the immunoSEQ multiplex PCR reads, yields one record per CDR3 protein. The sample carries about 250,000 distinct CDR3 sequences, about 93% recorded once. Germline CDR1 reads SGHNT; CDR2 reads YYREEE (reference sequence). The CDR3 has 16 amino acids. V dropped 4 bases and J dropped 0 bases, with 11 bases sitting between them.

Sequenced input: CD4+ T cells from PBMCs. The source is a human donor with multiple sclerosis. The chain is built from TRBV5-4 and TRBJ2-6, with D possibly being TRBD1 (6 bases). CDR3 sequence: CASSPDSFSGANVLTF. The CDR3 bases are TGTGCCAGCAGCCCGGACAGCTTCTCTGGGGCCAACGTCCTGACTTTC.